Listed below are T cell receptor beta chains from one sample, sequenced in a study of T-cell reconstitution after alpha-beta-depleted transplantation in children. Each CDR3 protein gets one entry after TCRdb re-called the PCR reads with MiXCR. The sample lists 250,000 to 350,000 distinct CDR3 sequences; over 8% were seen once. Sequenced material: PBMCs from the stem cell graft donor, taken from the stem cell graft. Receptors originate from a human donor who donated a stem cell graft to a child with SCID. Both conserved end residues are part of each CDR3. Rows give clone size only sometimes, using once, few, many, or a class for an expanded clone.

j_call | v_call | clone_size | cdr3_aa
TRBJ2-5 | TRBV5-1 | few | CASSPTGTRSGETQYF
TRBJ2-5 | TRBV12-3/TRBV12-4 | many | CASSTTQGFGETQYF
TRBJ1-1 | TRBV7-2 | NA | CASTVGEAGAFF
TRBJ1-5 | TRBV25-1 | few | CASSEVGPNQPQHF
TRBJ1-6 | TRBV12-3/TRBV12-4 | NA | CASSLTGLSSYNSPLHF
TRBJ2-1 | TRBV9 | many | CASSLSQESSYNEQFF
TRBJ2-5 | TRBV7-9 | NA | CASSTMTDQETQYF
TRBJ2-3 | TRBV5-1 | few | CASSRRLLTDTQYF
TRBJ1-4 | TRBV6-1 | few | CASSKLVRTVNEKLFF
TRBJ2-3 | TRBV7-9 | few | CASSATGGTMSTDTQYF
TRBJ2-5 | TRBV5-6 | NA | CASLKRLVTVETQYF
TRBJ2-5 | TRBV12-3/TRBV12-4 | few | CASSSGIGETQYF
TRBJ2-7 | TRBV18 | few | CASSPRTGANYEQYF
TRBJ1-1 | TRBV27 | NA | CASSHSWGLNTEAFF
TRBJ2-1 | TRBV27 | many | CASSLDTFSYNEQFF
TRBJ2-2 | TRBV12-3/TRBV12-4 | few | CASSLGQGGPNTGELFF
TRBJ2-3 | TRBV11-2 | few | CASSLSAGKGTDTQYF
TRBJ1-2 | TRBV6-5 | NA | CASSYSGQGRGYTF
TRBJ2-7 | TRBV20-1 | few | CSARDGVGAKLEQYF
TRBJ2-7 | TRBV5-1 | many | CASSSLDGGSYEQYF
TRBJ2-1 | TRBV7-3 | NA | CASSLNVGLAGGEQFF
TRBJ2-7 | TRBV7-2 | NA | CASSLAKREQYF
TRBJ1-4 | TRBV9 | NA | CASSVATGDNEKLFF
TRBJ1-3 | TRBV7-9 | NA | CASDVSSSGNTIYF
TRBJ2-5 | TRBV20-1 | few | CSAGTSAQETQYF
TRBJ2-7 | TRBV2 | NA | CARRASGTLYEQYF
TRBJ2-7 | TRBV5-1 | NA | CASSSRRGGWDEQYF
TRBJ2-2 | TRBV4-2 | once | CASSHGTLSWELFF
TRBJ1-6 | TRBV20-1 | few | CSATSGTGRSPLHF
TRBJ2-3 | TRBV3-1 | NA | CATCQEGTGTDTQYF
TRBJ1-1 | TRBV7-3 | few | CASSLWGQGVSEAFF
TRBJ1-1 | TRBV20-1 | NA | CSARAPGENTEAFF
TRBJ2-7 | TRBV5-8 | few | CASSLEFGQGYEQYF
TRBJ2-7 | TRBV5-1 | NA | CASSLGTPGGYEQYF
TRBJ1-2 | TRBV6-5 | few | CASSPTRSGGNGYTF
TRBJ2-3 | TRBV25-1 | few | CASSPQGVISTDTQYF
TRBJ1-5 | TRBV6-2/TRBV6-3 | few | CASSTERAGRNQPQHF
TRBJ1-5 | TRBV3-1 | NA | CASSQTGISNQPQHF